This T cell receptor beta chain was documented in a study of cytotoxic CD8 clonotypes in ibrutinib-treated CLL. Overall study: Sequenced samples delivered averages of roughly 250,000 productive templates and more than 75,000 productive rearrangements. Study conclusions and caveats: Public clonotypes were uncommon and contracted or stayed stable on treatment. Increased clonality at ibrutinib response gave way to a return toward baseline at progression.

Clones were read by immunoSEQ multiplex PCR, and TCRdb kept only the in-frame ones, dropping some. The sample has 150,000 to 200,000 clones, more than 75% seen once. As for this clone: The antigen is not known.

V dropped 4 bases and J dropped 6 bases, with 9 bases sitting between them. The CDR3 sequence is 12 residues long. CDR1 and CDR2 from the germline V gene are SGHTA and FQGNSA. The sample here was PBMCs, taken after 12 months of ibrutinib treatment. This TCR was sampled from a human donor with chronic lymphocytic leukemia. This chain links TRBV7-2 with TRBJ1-1; D is ambiguous. The CDR3 DNA reads TGTGCCAGCAGCTCGTACGTAGCTGAAGCTTTCTTT. Its protein is CASSSYVAEAFF.